A selection of T cell receptor beta chains follows, all from one sample in a study of human T cells and chemical hapten exposure. Using its own MiXCR run on the RACE reads, TCRdb lists one record per CDR3 protein. The profile shows a few hundred thousand distinct CDR3 sequences, approximately 5.1% of them singletons. Sequencing used whole blood, obtained in connection with sensitization to the hapten diphenylcyclopropenone (DPC). These TCRs come from a woman between 50 and 59 years old with alopecia areata. Some clones in this sample may be carry-over from other donors' samples. The CDR3 runs from the conserved cysteine through the conserved F or W. A D gene is named only where the DNA matches it firmly. Clone size is shown for a subset of rows, as once, few, many or a class of expanded clone.

abundance	v_gene	j_gene	d_gene	CDR3nt	CDR3aa
many	TRBV7-2	TRBJ1-5	.	TGTGCCAGCAGCTTGGTCGGTCGGGGGGCCCAGCATTTT	CASSLVGRGAQHF
many	TRBV4-3	TRBJ2-3	.	TGCGCCAGCAGCCAAGGGGGATTTGCCACAGATACGCAGTATTTT	CASSQGGFATDTQYF
many	TRBV7-8	TRBJ1-3	TRBD1	TGTGCCAGTCAGGGGGTTCGGCTGGGAAGGACTGGAAACACCATATATTTT	CASQGVRLGRTGNTIYF
many	TRBV5-5	TRBJ2-1	TRBD1	TGTGCCAGCAGCTTTACAGGGGAGGAGCAGTTCTTC	CASSFTGEEQFF
few	TRBV28	TRBJ1-3	.	TGTGCCAGCATCTTAAGGGGTGGAAACACCATATATTTT	CASILRGGNTIYF
.	TRBV7-8	TRBJ2-1	TRBD2	TGTGCCAGCAGAGACGCAGCAGTAGCGGGAGATGAGCAGTTCTTC	CASRDAAVAGDEQFF
many	TRBV25-1	TRBJ1-1	.	TGTGCCAGCAGTGAATCGGTCACAGTTGGGAACACTGAAGCTTTCTTT	CASSESVTVGNTEAFF
many	TRBV6-1	TRBJ2-3	TRBD2	TGTGCCAGCAGCCCTGGGACTAGCTCTACGCAGTATTTT	CASSPGTSSTQYF
.	TRBV25-1	TRBJ2-7	.	TGTGCCAGCAGTGCTGTGAACGAGCAGTACTTC	CASSAVNEQYF
many	TRBV12-3/TRBV12-4	TRBJ2-2	.	TGTGCCAGCAGTTTAGAGGCAGCTTGGAACACCGGGGAGCTGTTTTTT	CASSLEAAWNTGELFF
many	TRBV7-2	TRBJ2-3	TRBD2	TGTGCCAGCAGCTTAGGGACTAGCGGGCGCACAGATACGCAGTATTTT	CASSLGTSGRTDTQYF
many	TRBV7-2	TRBJ1-1	TRBD1	TGTGCCAGCAGCTATGGACAGGGGCGATGGGGCACTGAAGCTTTCTTT	CASSYGQGRWGTEAFF
many	TRBV3-1	TRBJ2-5	TRBD2	TGTGCCAGCAGGGGGGGACTAGAGTACCAAGAGACCCAGTACTTC	CASRGGLEYQETQYF
many	TRBV6-5	TRBJ2-7	TRBD2	TGTGCCAGCAGCCTCGGACTAGCGGGAGAGCAGTACTTC	CASSLGLAGEQYF
.	TRBV4-3	TRBJ2-7	TRBD1	TGCGTCAGCAGCCAAGATCGGGACAGGGGACTCTACGAGCAGTACTTC	CVSSQDRDRGLYEQYF
.	TRBV27	TRBJ2-3	TRBD2	TGTGCCAGCAGTTTTCGGCGGGGGGTCTCAGATACGCAGTATTTT	CASSFRRGVSDTQYF
many	TRBV20-1	TRBJ2-7	.	TGCAGTGCTAGAGAGATTAGCTACGAGCAGTACTTC	CSAREISYEQYF
many	TRBV20-1	TRBJ2-3	TRBD2	TGCAGTGCTAGAGATGGCCTCGGACTAGAGACAGATACGCAGTATTTT	CSARDGLGLETDTQYF
many	TRBV6-5	TRBJ2-7	.	TGTGCCAGCAGTTACGTTAGCGCAGGGTCAGCCGTCTACGAGCAGTACTTC	CASSYVSAGSAVYEQYF
.	TRBV20-1	TRBJ2-3	TRBD2	TGCAGTGCTAGAGATGGGACTAGCGGAGGGGGTACGCAGTATTTT	CSARDGTSGGGTQYF
many	TRBV20-1	TRBJ1-2	.	TGCAGTGCTAGAGGTCACAGCGGCTACACCTTC	CSARGHSGYTF
many	TRBV10-3	TRBJ2-5	TRBD1	TGTGCCATCAGTGAGTCGAGACAGGGGTGGGAGACCCAGTACTTC	CAISESRQGWETQYF
.	TRBV6-5	TRBJ1-2	TRBD1	TGTGCCAGCAGATACACAGGGGAAATCGATGGCTACACCTTC	CASRYTGEIDGYTF
.	TRBV13	TRBJ1-1	.	TGTGCCAGCAGCTTAGGGGTGACGGCGAACACTGAAGCTTTCTTT	CASSLGVTANTEAFF
few	TRBV4-3	TRBJ1-5	.	TGCGCCAGCAGCCAAAGGCGCACAGGACCCCAGCATTTT	CASSQRRTGPQHF
few	TRBV9	TRBJ1-5	.	TGTGCCAGCAGCGTAGGGGGGAGAGGACAGCCCCAGCATTTT	CASSVGGRGQPQHF
many	TRBV28	TRBJ2-7	TRBD2	TGTGCCAGCAGTGTCACTAGCGTGACCTACGAGCAGTACTTC	CASSVTSVTYEQYF
many	TRBV11-2	TRBJ2-7	TRBD2	TGTGCCAGCAGCTACGGGGGGACTAGCCGCTACGAGCAGTACTTC	CASSYGGTSRYEQYF
.	TRBV6-2/TRBV6-3	TRBJ2-1	.	TGTGCCAGCAGTTACACGGACAGCAATGAGCAGTTCTTC	CASSYTDSNEQFF
many	TRBV6-2/TRBV6-3	TRBJ2-2	.	TGTGCCAGCAGTTGGGGTTTCAACACCGGGGAGCTGTTTTTT	CASSWGFNTGELFF
many	TRBV5-1	TRBJ2-3	.	TGTGCCAGCAGTTTAAGGGAGACCGATACGCAGTATTTT	CASSLRETDTQYF
.	TRBV7-9	TRBJ2-7	TRBD2	TGTGCCAGCAGCTTAGCGGCGGGACTAGCTATTCTCGAGCAGTACTTC	CASSLAAGLAILEQYF
few	TRBV29-1	TRBJ2-1	.	TGCAGCGCCGAGGCGGCACAGAGCTCCTACAATGAGCAGTTCTTC	CSAEAAQSSYNEQFF